A selection of T cell receptor beta chains follows, all from one sample in a study of shared clonotypes between healthy human individuals. The assay was immunoSEQ multiplex PCR, and TCRdb's table has in-frame clones only and misses some. The table includes 2 million to 2.5 million clones, under 97% detected once. Material: naive CD4+ T cells sorted from blood. Every receptor here comes from a man aged 18 to 29 in good health. Each CDR3 is given with its conserved first and last residue. D genes are given only for firm matches. Clone size, where shown, is once, few, many, or a class for clones that have expanded.

j_call,clone_size,v_call,d_call,cdr3_aa,cdr3_nt
TRBJ2-5,-,TRBV27,-,CASTWGETQYF,TGTGCCAGCACCTGGGGCGAGACCCAGTACTTC
TRBJ2-3,-,TRBV2,-,CASSVGPDTQYF,TGTGCCAGCAGCGTGGGCCCAGATACGCAGTATTTT
TRBJ1-4,-,TRBV4-1,-,CASSQVRLFATNEKLFF,TGCGCCAGCAGCCAAGTACGGTTATTTGCAACTAATGAAAAACTGTTTTTT
TRBJ2-7,-,TRBV5-1,-,CASSPGGGSYEQYF,TGCGCCAGCAGCCCCGGGGGTGGCTCCTACGAGCAGTACTTC
TRBJ1-5,-,TRBV6-6,-,CASSAREGGNQPQHF,TGTGCCAGCAGTGCGAGGGAGGGAGGCAATCAGCCCCAGCATTTT
TRBJ1-4,-,TRBV9,-,CASSVDGRGDEKLFF,TGTGCCAGCAGCGTAGACGGACGGGGTGATGAAAAACTGTTTTTT
TRBJ2-2,-,TRBV7-9,TRBD2,CASSPALAGDTGELFF,TGTGCCAGCAGCCCCGCCCTAGCGGGAGACACCGGGGAGCTGTTTTTT
TRBJ2-2,-,TRBV6-6,-,CASSYSRASTGELFF,TGTGCCAGCAGTTACTCGCGAGCCAGCACCGGGGAGCTGTTTTTT
TRBJ2-7,-,TRBV15,TRBD1,CATSRELGTGRYLTYEQYF,TGTGCCACCAGCAGAGAGCTGGGGACAGGACGATACTTGACCTACGAGCAGTACTTC
TRBJ2-2,-,TRBV11-2,TRBD1,CASSPGTGGSGELFF,TGTGCCAGCAGCCCGGGGACAGGGGGGTCCGGGGAGCTGTTTTTT
TRBJ2-2,-,TRBV5-1,-,CASSLLGNTGELFF,TGCGCCAGCAGCTTGTTAGGCAACACCGGGGAGCTGTTTTTT
TRBJ1-3,-,TRBV28,-,CASSFAGLSGNTIYF,TGTGCCAGCAGTTTCGCTGGTCTCTCTGGAAACACCATATATTTT
TRBJ2-2,once,TRBV7-9,-,CASRGLHIGELFF,TGTGCCAGCAGAGGACTTCACATTGGGGAGCTGTTTTTT
TRBJ1-1,-,TRBV2,TRBD1,CASRGQGDTEAFF,TGTGCCAGCAGGGGGCAGGGGGACACTGAAGCTTTCTTT
TRBJ1-1,-,TRBV29-1,-,CSVRNQGTEAFF,TGCAGCGTCCGAAACCAGGGCACTGAAGCTTTCTTT
TRBJ2-7,-,TRBV10-3,TRBD2,CATLAGISSYEQYF,TGTGCCACCTTAGCGGGTATTAGCTCCTACGAGCAGTACTTC
TRBJ2-1,-,TRBV7-2,TRBD2,CASSWRLAGALRNEQFF,TGTGCCAGCAGCTGGAGACTAGCGGGAGCCCTACGGAATGAGCAGTTCTTC
TRBJ2-7,-,TRBV19,-,CASSKGQGISYEQYF,TGTGCCAGTAGTAAGGGCCAGGGCATCTCCTACGAGCAGTACTTC
TRBJ2-1,-,TRBV6-6,-,CASSLLAGLSYNEQFF,TGTGCCAGCAGCTTACTGGCAGGACTCTCCTACAATGAGCAGTTCTTC
TRBJ2-5,-,TRBV6-1,-,CASSEAGWGRGAEETQYF,TGTGCCAGCAGTGAAGCGGGCTGGGGAAGGGGCGCGGAAGAGACCCAGTACTTC
TRBJ2-2,-,TRBV11-3,TRBD1,CASSSGQTSGGELFF,TGTGCCAGCAGCTCGGGACAGACCTCCGGCGGGGAGCTGTTTTTT
TRBJ1-5,-,TRBV19,-,CASSIENQPQHF,TGTGCCAGTAGTATAGAGAATCAGCCCCAGCATTTT
TRBJ2-5,-,TRBV7-2,-,CASSSSAGGKTQYF,TGTGCCAGCAGCTCTAGCGCAGGGGGGAAGACCCAGTACTTC
TRBJ2-7,-,TRBV7-9,TRBD1,CARGQGVCEQYF,TGTGCCAGGGGACAGGGTGTCTGTGAGCAGTACTTC
TRBJ2-7,-,TRBV7-2,-,CASSPPGTIYEQYF,TGTGCCAGCAGCCCCCCGGGGACCATCTACGAGCAGTACTTC
TRBJ1-5,-,TRBV2,-,CASSDLGPQHF,TGTGCCAGCAGTGACCTCGGTCCCCAGCATTTT
TRBJ2-7,-,TRBV6-5,TRBD2,CASSRGRAEYEQYF,TGTGCCAGCAGTCGCGGGAGGGCCGAGTACGAGCAGTACTTC
TRBJ2-7,-,TRBV5-8,-,CASTRDTAYEQYF,TGTGCCAGCACCAGGGACACTGCCTACGAGCAGTACTTC
TRBJ2-3,-,TRBV5-6,TRBD2,CASSLAGLSTDTQYF,TGTGCCAGCAGCTTAGCGGGGCTCTCCACAGATACGCAGTATTTT
TRBJ2-5,-,TRBV18,-,CASSPQETQYF,TGTGCCAGCTCGCCACAAGAGACCCAGTACTTC
TRBJ2-3,-,TRBV7-9,TRBD2,CASSLTSGDTDTQYF,TGTGCCAGCAGCTTGACTAGCGGGGACACAGATACGCAGTATTTT
TRBJ2-2,-,TRBV5-6,-,CASSFVPNKNTGELFF,TGTGCCAGCAGCTTCGTCCCAAATAAGAACACCGGGGAGCTGTTTTTT
TRBJ1-2,once,TRBV28,TRBD1,CASSPPPGTGSSLRHGYTF,TGTGCCAGCAGTCCCCCTCCGGGGACAGGTTCCTCCTTGAGGCATGGCTACACCTTC
TRBJ1-1,-,TRBV4-2,TRBD1,CASSQGGQGNTEAFF,TGTGCCAGCAGCCAGGGGGGACAGGGAAACACTGAAGCTTTCTTT
TRBJ1-2,-,TRBV10-2,-,CASSENRAAGYTF,TGCGCCAGCAGTGAGAACAGGGCCGCTGGCTACACCTTC
TRBJ2-3,-,TRBV13,TRBD2,CASSDSAGNTDTQYF,TGTGCCAGCAGCGACTCAGCGGGGAACACAGATACGCAGTATTTT
TRBJ2-7,-,TRBV6-6,-,CASSYVGRREWF,TGTGCCAGCAGTTACGTTGGGCGAAGAGAGTGGTTC
TRBJ1-2,-,TRBV9,-,CASSPEGNYGYTF,TGTGCCAGCAGCCCCGAGGGGAACTATGGCTACACCTTC
TRBJ2-5,-,TRBV5-1,-,CASSPLRGKETQYF,TGCGCCAGCAGCCCCCTTAGGGGGAAAGAGACCCAGTACTTC
TRBJ1-3,-,TRBV6-6,-,CASSPAEPAGNTLYF,TGTGCCAGCAGCCCCGCCGAACCGGCAGGAAACACCTTATATTTT
TRBJ1-2,-,TRBV15,-,CATLTSGPLNGDGYTF,TGTGCCACCCTTACTTCTGGGCCCCTGAATGGTGATGGCTACACCTTC
TRBJ2-7,-,TRBV7-9,-,CASSLGDGQYF,TGTGCCAGCAGCTTAGGGGATGGCCAGTACTTC
TRBJ2-2,-,TRBV7-9,-,CASSLGVGGSNTGELFF,TGTGCCAGCAGCTTAGGTGTTGGGGGCTCGAACACCGGGGAGCTGTTTTTT
TRBJ2-5,-,TRBV5-1,-,CASSSMGGAETQYF,TGCGCCAGCAGCTCCATGGGGGGCGCGGAGACCCAGTACTTC